Following are 25 T cell receptor beta chains from one sample sequenced in a study of blood T cell repertoires in COVID-19. Assay used: immunoSEQ multiplex PCR; TCRdb lists only in-frame clones, some missing. The table has a few hundred thousand clones, approximately 89% seen once. What was sequenced was PBMCs or T cells enriched from blood (not recorded which). These TCRs come from a woman aged 40-49 years with acute COVID-19.

The count of this clone is one. The chain recombines TRBV6-5 with TRBJ1-2, with D possibly matching TRBD1 (6 bases). The V gene lost 6 bases and the J gene lost 7 bases, with 18 bases spanning the gap. CDR1 MNHEY and CDR2 SVGAGI come from the germline V gene. This CDR3 is built from 14 residues. The CDR3, as DNA: TGTGCCAGCAGAGCGACAGGTTTCATCTTTGGCTACACCTTC. This translates into CASRATGFIFGYTF.

This clone came up once. The rearrangement links TRBV27 to TRBJ2-1; maybe TRBD1 (6 bases). The length of the CDR3 is 14 residues. CDR1 is MNHEY, CDR2 SMNVEV, per germline (reference sequence). Trimming took 5 bases from V and 10 from J, leaving 18 bases between them. For the CDR3, the DNA is TGTGCCAGCAGTGTACGACAGGACGGCTTGGAGCAGTTCTTC. Its protein product is CASSVRQDGLEQFF.

This clone was observed a single time. This chain connects TRBV28 to TRBJ2-1; 9 bases map to TRBD2. Per the germline V gene, CDR1 is MDHEN and CDR2 is SYDVKM. This CDR3 is built from 15 residues. Trimming cost V 6 bases and J 9 bases; bases outside gene matches: 12. CDR3 amino acids: CASRTGTSMVVEQFF. DNA of the CDR3: TGTGCCAGCAGGACCGGGACTAGCATGGTTGTTGAGCAGTTCTTC.

In DNA form, the CDR3 reads TGTGCCAGCAGGAAATCAGGGGACTCACCCCTCCACTTT. Amino acid sequence: CASRKSGDSPLHF. The chain couples TRBV11-2 to TRBJ1-6; TRBD1 might be the D (6 bases). The length of the CDR3 is 13 residues. Germline values: CDR1 SGHAT, CDR2 FQNNGV. Trimming removed 6 bases from V and 10 bases from J, with 13 bases in between. The full variable domain, in which reference TRBV11-2 and TRBJ1-6 provide the parts outside the CDR3, is EAGVAQSPRYKIIEKRQSVAFWCNPISGHATLYWYQQILGQGPKLLIQFQNNGVVDDSQLPKDRFSAERLKGVDSTLKIQPAKLEDSAVYLCASRKSGDSPLHFGNGTRLTVT.

The rearrangement joins TRBV7-2 to TRBJ1-1; 7 bases map to TRBD1. Trimming cost V 5 bases and J 2 bases; bases outside gene matches: 5. The CDR3 length is 14 residues. Germline V gene lookup returns CDR1 SGHTA and CDR2 FQGNSA. This CDR3 is CASSPDRVNTEAFF. DNA for the CDR3: TGTGCCAGCAGCCCAGACAGGGTTAACACTGAAGCTTTCTTT.

This chain links TRBV3-1 (or the pseudogene TRBV3-2) with TRBJ2-2; 7 bases line up with TRBD2. The V segment lost 2 bases and the J segment 2 bases; nucleotides outside the gene matches: 2. The CDR3 has 15 amino acids. Germline V gives CDR1 LGHDT, CDR2 YNNKEL (reference sequence). CDR3 sequence (DNA): TGTGCCAGCAGCCAACAAGCGGGAAACACCGGGGAGCTGTTTTTT. Its protein product is CASSQQAGNTGELFF.

This rearrangement joins TRBV20-1 to TRBJ1-1; D uncertain. This CDR3 is built from 15 residues. With 3 bases removed from V and 1 base from J, the gap between germline ends came to 15 bases. From germline, CDR1 is DFQATT and CDR2 SNEGSKA (reference sequence). Here the CDR3 reads CSASHLGSSNTEAFF. The DNA of the CDR3 is TGCAGTGCTAGTCATCTGGGCAGTTCGAACACTGAAGCTTTCTTT.

The DNA for the CDR3 is TGCGCCAGCAGCGTGGACAGGGTCGGCTACACCTTC. Its protein product is CASSVDRVGYTF. The chain carries TRBV5-1 and TRBJ1-2; TRBD1 matches 8 bases. Germline loops: CDR1 SGHRS, CDR2 YFSETQ. The CDR3 is made up of 12 amino acids. The V segment lost 4 bases and the J segment 8 bases; nucleotides outside the gene matches: 4.

This rearrangement joins TRBV29-1 to TRBJ2-7; D remains ambiguous. The germline V gene encodes CDR1 SQVTM and CDR2 ANQGSEA. Trimming pared 4 bases from V and 3 bases from J, leaving 13 bases between. This CDR3 is built from 13 residues. As DNA, the CDR3 is TGCAGCGTTGCTCATGGCACTAACTACGAGCAGTACTTC. Translating gives CSVAHGTNYEQYF.

This chain connects TRBV25-1 to TRBJ2-3; 9 bases agree with TRBD1. Germline loops: CDR1 MGHDK, CDR2 SYGVNS. V lost 3 bases to trimming and J lost 6 bases; unmatched junction nucleotides: 7. The CDR3 consists of 15 residues. In DNA form, the CDR3 reads TGTGCCAGCAGTGATTGGGTGACAGGGGGGGATACGCAGTATTTT. It codes for CASSDWVTGGDTQYF.

The chain couples TRBV7-8 to TRBJ1-4; D remains unclear. V was trimmed by 5 bases and J by 6 bases, leaving 10 bases between them. The germline V gene encodes CDR1 SGHVS and CDR2 FQNEAQ. The CDR3 has 13 amino acids. DNA for the CDR3: TGTGCCAGCAGCCGCCTTAATCATGAAAAACTGTTTTTT. The encoded protein is CASSRLNHEKLFF. The entire variable domain, with the rest obtained from reference TRBV7-8 and TRBJ1-4, is as follows: GAGVSQSPRYKVAKRGQDVALRCDPISGHVSLFWYQQALGQGPEFLTYFQNEAQLDKSGLPSDRFFAERPEGSVSTLKIQRTQQEDSAVYLCASSRLNHEKLFFGSGTQLSVL.

The V call is TRBV4-3, the J call TRBJ1-3; 8 positions agree with TRBD1. The CDR3 is 15 amino acids. Trimming removed 4 bases from V and 7 bases from J; junction bases left unmatched: 9. Germline V gene data show CDR1 as LGHNA and CDR2 as YSLEER. CDR3 nucleotide sequence: TGCGCCAGCAGCCGCCTTGGACAGGGCGAGAACACCATATATTTT. Translating gives CASSRLGQGENTIYF.

The chain uses TRBV7-9 and TRBJ2-7, with D tentatively TRBD2 (5 bases). Per germline, CDR1 SEHNR and CDR2 FQNEAQ (reference sequence). Trimming stripped 2 bases from V and 2 bases from J, with 7 bases between. The CDR3 loop spans 13 amino acids. The CDR3 sequence is CASSLSGTYEQYV. The CDR3 DNA reads TGTGCCAGCAGCTTATCGGGGACCTACGAGCAGTACGTC.

The chain uses TRBV7-9 and TRBJ1-1; possibly TRBD1 for D (5 bases). V was pared by 5 bases and J by 4 bases, with 17 bases between. The germline V gene encodes CDR1 SEHNR and CDR2 FQNEAQ (reference sequence). The CDR3 is 15 amino acids. The CDR3 nucleotides read TGTGCCAGCAGCGAGCCTCGGGGGATTGGCACTGAAGCTTTCTTT. Translation: CASSEPRGIGTEAFF.

The chain joins TRBV11-3 to TRBJ1-1; no clear D. The CDR3 spans 11 residues. Trimming left V 7 bases short and J 6 bases short, with 9 bases between. Germline V lookup: CDR1 SGHNT, CDR2 YENEEA. For the CDR3, the DNA is TGTGCCAGCACCAGTGTTTCTGAAGCTTTCTTT. Protein sequence: CASTSVSEAFF.

The rearrangement uses TRBV2 and TRBJ2-1, with no clear D. Germline CDR1 is SNHLY and CDR2 is FYNNEI. Trimming pared 0 bases from V and 5 bases from J, leaving 8 bases between. The CDR3 has 14 amino acids. The CDR3, as DNA: TGTGCCAGCAGTGAAGCGCTTCGGGACAATGAGCAGTTCTTC. Its translation: CASSEALRDNEQFF. Supplemented by reference TRBV2 and TRBJ2-1, the full variable domain reads EPEVTQTPSHQVTQMGQEVILRCVPISNHLYFYWYRQILGQKVEFLVSFYNNEISEKSEIFDDQFSVERPDGSNFTLKIRSTKLEDSAMYFCASSEALRDNEQFFGPGTRLTVL.

J is TRBJ1-3 and V is TRBV19; a weak D match, TRBD1 (6 bases). The CDR3 runs 15 residues. V lost 6 bases, J lost 4 bases, and 16 bases lay in between. Looked up from germline, CDR1 is LNHDA and CDR2 is SQIVND (reference sequence). CDR3 coding DNA: TGTGCCAGTAGCCTCATAACAGGGTACGGAAACACCATATATTTT. Translation gives CASSLITGYGNTIYF.

In nucleotides, the CDR3 is TGTGCCAGCAGCGCCCGGACTAGCGTTAGCACAGATACGCAGTATTTT. Translation gives CASSARTSVSTDTQYF. The chain is built from TRBV7-6 and TRBJ2-3; 9 bases fit TRBD2. V dropped 5 bases and J dropped 0; count of bases not matched to a gene: 6. The CDR3 covers 16 residues. Per germline, CDR1 SGHVS and CDR2 FNYEAQ.

This chain uses TRBV6-1 with TRBJ1-4; no firm D call. The CDR3 has 16 residues. The germline V gene has CDR1 MNHNS and CDR2 SASEGT. The V end lost 2 bases, the J end lost 3 bases, and 13 bases lay between the germline ends. The CDR3 loop is CASSESSRNANEKLFF. CDR3 coding DNA: TGTGCCAGCAGTGAAAGTAGCAGAAACGCTAATGAAAAACTGTTTTTT.

V and J are TRBV19 and TRBJ1-2; no definite D call. In germline, CDR1 is LNHDA, CDR2 SQIVND (reference sequence). This CDR3 has 15 amino acids. V lost 3 bases to trimming and J lost 6 bases, with 17 bases between them. CDR3: CASSIRPGMFNGYTF. CDR3 nucleotide sequence: TGTGCCAGTAGTATCCGGCCGGGTATGTTTAATGGCTACACCTTC.

The chain recombines TRBV28 with TRBJ1-5; a possible D gene is TRBD1 (5 bases). The CDR3 has 15 amino acids. Trimming left V 6 bases short and J 6 bases short, with 18 bases between. CDR1 and CDR2 from the germline V gene are MDHEN and SYDVKM. CDR3 DNA: TGTGCCAGCAGCACCGGGGGGACGGGTAGTCAGCCCCAGCATTTT. It specifies CASSTGGTGSQPQHF.

The V gene is TRBV11-2, the J gene TRBJ2-7, with D hard to call. Germline CDR1 SGHAT, CDR2 FQNNGV. V lost 1 base and J lost 2, with 9 bases in between. The CDR3 spans 14 residues. The CDR3 sequence: CASSLAGRPYEQYF. The CDR3 coding sequence is TGTGCCAGCAGCTTAGCAGGCAGGCCCTACGAGCAGTACTTC.

DNA for the CDR3: TGCGCCAGCAGCTTACAGGGGGCCGCCTACGAGCAGTACTTC. As protein: CASSLQGAAYEQYF. The chain combines TRBV5-1 with TRBJ2-7, with 9 nucleotides matching TRBD1. V was clipped by 2 bases and J by 2 bases; unmatched bases: 2. This CDR3 comprises 14 residues. Germline values: CDR1 SGHRS, CDR2 YFSETQ.

The chain employs TRBV29-1 and TRBJ2-1; TRBD2 aligns across 8 bases. This CDR3 is 14 amino acids long. The V segment lost 2 bases and the J segment 8 bases; nucleotides outside the gene matches: 8. The germline V gene has CDR1 SQVTM and CDR2 ANQGSEA. The CDR3 sequence is CSVEMGTSNYEQFF. The CDR3 coding sequence is TGCAGCGTTGAAATGGGGACTAGTAACTATGAGCAGTTCTTC.

The chain couples TRBV9 to TRBJ2-3; the D gene is possibly TRBD2 (7 bases). From germline, CDR1 is SGDLS and CDR2 YYNGEE. CDR3 size: 16 residues. Between the trimmed V and J ends, which lost 0 bases and 3 bases, there was a span of 14 bases. CDR3 coding DNA: TGTGCCAGCAGCGTAGTAGGGAGGGGGTTTACAGATACGCAGTATTTT. It codes for CASSVVGRGFTDTQYF.